The 18 T cell receptor beta chains below were found in one sample sequenced in a study of shared clonotypes between healthy human individuals. TCRdb's table, derived via immunoSEQ multiplex PCR, lists solely in-frame clones and lacks some. The sample holds roughly 1,600,000 clones, approximately 98.5% seen once. Material: naive CD4+ T cells sorted from blood. Subset denoted: CD45RA+ positively selected. These TCRs come from a man aged 25-45 years in good health.

The chain carries TRBV28 and TRBJ1-1, with 8 bases lining up with TRBD1. This CDR3 comprises 12 residues. The trim removed 5 bases at V and 8 bases at J, leaving 4 bases unmatched. CDR1 is MDHEN and CDR2 is SYDVKM in the germline V gene. Written as DNA, the CDR3 is TGTGCCAGCAGTCCGTCAGGGGGCGAAGCTTTCTTT. Translation gives CASSPSGGEAFF.

This rearrangement joins TRBV11-2 to TRBJ2-4; 7 bases match TRBD2. CDR1 is SGHAT, CDR2 FQNNGV, per germline. The V segment lost 5 bases and the J segment 3 bases; nucleotides outside the gene matches: 16. The CDR3 covers 18 residues. CDR3 nucleotides: TGTGCCAGCAGCATCCCTTGGGCTAGCGGTGCCTTCAAAAACATTCAGTACTTC. Translation: CASSIPWASGAFKNIQYF. Based on the CDR3 plus reference TRBV11-2 and TRBJ2-4, the full variable domain is EAGVAQSPRYKIIEKRQSVAFWCNPISGHATLYWYQQILGQGPKLLIQFQNNGVVDDSQLPKDRFSAERLKGVDSTLKIQPAKLEDSAVYLCASSIPWASGAFKNIQYFGAGTRLSVL.

This clone has just one count. The chain uses TRBV5-1 and TRBJ2-6; no reliable D call. The V end lost 1 base, the J end lost 0 bases, and 14 bases lay between the germline ends. CDR1 and CDR2 from the germline V gene are SGHRS and YFSETQ. The CDR3 loop spans 18 amino acids. The CDR3 nucleotides are TGCGCCAGCAGCTTGCAGGAAAAGGTTAGCTCTGGGGCCAACGTCCTGACTTTC. Translating gives CASSLQEKVSSGANVLTF.

The rearrangement links TRBV9 to TRBJ1-4, with D possibly matching TRBD1 (6 bases). The CDR3 runs 17 residues. Trimming removed 0 bases from V and 5 bases from J, with 17 bases in between. Germline CDR1 reads SGDLS; CDR2 reads YYNGEE. The CDR3 coding sequence is TGTGCCAGCAGCGTAGGCCAACACGGGGGCGTAAATGAAAAACTGTTTTTT. Amino acid sequence: CASSVGQHGGVNEKLFF.

A remark on this clone: The junction and the germline gene differ at one end; a read error may be behind it. This chain connects TRBV7-7 to TRBJ2-1, with D tentatively TRBD2 (6 bases). Germline V CDR1 and CDR2: SSHAT, FNYEAQ (reference sequence). CDR3 length: 13 amino acids. In nucleotides, the CDR3 is TGTGCTAGCAGCACTCAGCCCGGGCGGGAACAGTTCTTC. Protein sequence: CASSTQPGREQFF.

The chain is built from TRBV5-1 and TRBJ2-2, with D maybe TRBD1 (6 bases). V was shortened by 4 bases and J by 3 bases, with 10 bases between the two germline ends. The CDR3 extends over 14 amino acids. CDR1 and CDR2 from the germline V gene are SGHRS and YFSETQ. CDR3 bases: TGCGCCAGCAGCCCAGGACAGTACACCGGGGAGCTGTTTTTT. The encoded protein is CASSPGQYTGELFF.

The chain carries TRBV7-9 and TRBJ2-3, with a possible D match to TRBD1 (6 bases). Germline CDR1 SEHNR, CDR2 FQNEAQ (reference sequence). The length of the CDR3 is 15 residues. V was pared by 5 bases and J by 0 bases, with 12 bases between. CDR3 sequence reads: CASSRGDTSTDTQYF. The CDR3, as DNA: TGTGCCAGCAGCCGAGGGGACACGAGCACAGATACGCAGTATTTT. Full variable domain (rest looked up from reference TRBV7-9 and TRBJ2-3): DTGVSQNPRHKITKRGQNVTFRCDPISEHNRLYWYRQTLGQGPEFLTYFQNEAQLEKSRLLSDRFSAERPKGSFSTLEIQRTEQGDSAMYLCASSRGDTSTDTQYFGPGTRLTVL.

This rearrangement joins TRBV7-2 to TRBJ2-1; D might be TRBD2 (5 bases). The length of the CDR3 is 13 residues. The V and J ends lost 5 bases and 5 bases respectively, with 10 bases between them. Germline CDR1 SGHTA, CDR2 FQGNSA. The DNA of the CDR3 is TGTGCCAGCAGCGGAACTAGGCACAATGAGCAGTTCTTC. Its protein product is CASSGTRHNEQFF.

The chain recombines TRBV28 with TRBJ1-1; tentatively, D is TRBD1 (5 bases). Germline V gene sequence: CDR1 MDHEN, CDR2 SYDVKM. Trimming cost V 7 bases and J 7 bases, with 13 bases left between them. The CDR3 covers 12 residues. This CDR3 reads CASTDGGVEAFF. CDR3 DNA sequence: TGTGCCAGCACCGACGGGGGGGTTGAAGCTTTCTTT.

The rearrangement joins TRBV18 to TRBJ2-7; D is uncertain. The length of the CDR3 is 14 residues. Trimming left V 6 bases short and J 11 bases short, with 23 bases between. Germline V CDR1 and CDR2: KGHSH, LQKENI. The CDR3 coding sequence is TGTGCCAGCTCCCCATCTAGGATAATAATTACGGAGTACTTC. Its translation is CASSPSRIIITEYF.

The gene calls are TRBV7-9 and TRBJ2-5; D possibly corresponds to TRBD2 (6 bases). The germline CDR1 and CDR2 sequences are SEHNR and FQNEAQ (reference sequence). The CDR3 covers 14 residues. The V gene lost 4 bases and the J gene lost 2 bases, with 11 bases spanning the gap. The CDR3 DNA is TGTGCCAGCAGCTCGACTAGATCACAAGAGACCCAGTACTTC. It encodes CASSSTRSQETQYF.

The chain has TRBV7-9 and TRBJ2-7, with TRBD2 as a possible D gene (5 bases). The CDR3 extends over 12 amino acids. V lost 3 bases to trimming and J lost 3 bases, with 6 bases between them. Germline loops: CDR1 SEHNR, CDR2 FQNEAQ (reference sequence). Here the CDR3 reads CASSLDFYEQYF. In nucleotides, the CDR3 is TGTGCCAGCAGCTTGGACTTCTACGAGCAGTACTTC.

For the CDR3, the DNA is TGTGCCAGCTCACCACATCCTCTCAGCAATCAGCCCCAGCATTTT. Encoded protein: CASSPHPLSNQPQHF. The chain is built from TRBV18 and TRBJ1-5; D is uncertain. V lost 1 base and J 1 base, leaving 8 bases between the germline ends. Germline V gene data show CDR1 as KGHSH and CDR2 as LQKENI. The CDR3 sequence is 15 residues long. The variable domain in full, with the rest retrieved from reference TRBV18 and TRBJ1-5, is NAGVMQNPRHLVRRRGQEARLRCSPMKGHSHVYWYRQLPEEGLKFMVYLQKENIIDESGMPKERFSAEFPKEGPSILRIQQVVRGDSAAYFCASSPHPLSNQPQHFGDGTRLSIL.

The genes are TRBV7-6 and TRBJ2-2; D possibly corresponds to TRBD1 (5 bases). The V end was cut by 2 bases, the J end by 0 bases, with 10 bases between. The CDR3 spans 16 residues. Germline CDR1 is SGHVS and CDR2 is FNYEAQ. CDR3 bases: TGTGCCAGCAGCTTATCGCCAGGGTCGAACACCGGGGAGCTGTTTTTT. It specifies CASSLSPGSNTGELFF. Full variable domain (missing parts from reference TRBV7-6 and TRBJ2-2): GAGVSQSPRYKVTKRGQDVALRCDPISGHVSLYWYRQALGQGPEFLTYFNYEAQQDKSGLPNDRFSAERPEGSISTLTIQRTEQRDSAMYRCASSLSPGSNTGELFFGEGSRLTVL.

V and J are TRBV28 and TRBJ1-1; D unresolved. The ends were cut back, 3 bases at V and 1 base at J, with 12 bases in the middle. CDR1 and CDR2 from the germline V gene are MDHEN and SYDVKM. There are 15 residues in the CDR3. As DNA, the CDR3 is TGTGCCAGCAGTTTTTTCGTGGCAGGGAACACTGAAGCTTTCTTT. This encodes CASSFFVAGNTEAFF.

The genes are TRBV5-1 and TRBJ2-1; D is unclear. Germline CDR1 SGHRS, CDR2 YFSETQ. The CDR3 is 15 residues long. The V gene lost 2 bases and the J gene lost 9 bases, with 18 bases spanning the gap. The CDR3 region is CASSLDWGSTSEQFF. The CDR3 DNA reads TGCGCCAGCAGCTTAGACTGGGGTTCTACAAGTGAGCAGTTCTTC.

This sequence joins TRBV14 and TRBJ2-5; D remains unclear. Germline CDR1 reads SGHDN; CDR2 reads FVKESK. The CDR3 is made up of 14 amino acids. Deletions cut 4 bases from V and 2 bases from J, with 11 bases between. This chain's CDR3 is CASSPRSWQETQYF. Here the CDR3 DNA reads TGTGCCAGCAGCCCCCGTTCGTGGCAAGAGACCCAGTACTTC.

This clone has just one count. V and J are TRBV10-3 and TRBJ2-5, with 7 bases identical to TRBD1. The CDR3 extends over 14 amino acids. Germline loops: CDR1 ENHRY, CDR2 SYGVKD. J gave up 5 bases and V 3 bases, and 6 bases lay outside the gene matches. CDR3 protein: CAISDHDRAETQYF. The CDR3 DNA is TGTGCCATCAGTGACCACGACAGGGCTGAGACCCAGTACTTC.